Below, 24 T cell receptor beta chains from the same sample are listed, as sequenced in a study of T cells in women clearing cervical HPV infection. Sequencing was performed with immunoSEQ multiplex PCR; in TCRdb, only in-frame clones are kept and a portion is missing. This repertoire includes about 30,000 clones. Source material: blood buffy coat. The receptors originated from a woman aged 18 to 75 with a cervical HPV16 infection that either progressed to CIN3+ or cleared (not recorded which).

In the case of this clone: Read data end 3 residues before the CDR3 end; the end is taken from the germline J gene. The rearrangement links TRBV4-1 to TRBJ2-2, with 7 bases that match TRBD1. Trimming took 4 bases from V and 6 from J; bases not matched to a gene: 8. The CDR3 is 15 amino acids. Germline-derived CDR1 and CDR2 are MGHRA and YSYEKL. This CDR3 reads CASSPQQGWAGELFF. CDR3 DNA, as far as it was read: TGCGCCAGCAGCCCACAACAGGGGTGGGCCGGGGAG.

With respect to this clone: The DNA ends 3 residues before the CDR3 does, and the rest of the CDR3 is filled in from the germline J gene. V is TRBV7-9 and J is TRBJ2-5; D uncertain. V was clipped by 2 bases and J by 7 bases, with 5 bases between them. This CDR3 spans 11 amino acids. Germline lookup yields CDR1 SEHNR and CDR2 FQNEAQ (reference sequence). CDR3: CASSLKGTQYF. The sequenced CDR3 bases are TGTGCCAGCAGCTTAAAGGGGACC.

Worth noting for this clone: The read is 3 residues too short to cover the CDR3 end, so that end is filled in from the germline J gene. The rearrangement joins TRBV6-1 to TRBJ2-2, with D uncertain. The germline V gene has CDR1 MNHNS and CDR2 SASEGT. The V gene lost 3 bases and the J gene lost 4 bases, with 9 bases spanning the gap. The CDR3 loop spans 14 amino acids. The CDR3 is CASSEGATTGELFF. CDR3 DNA (partial): TGTGCCAGCAGTGAGGGCGCCACCACCGGGGAG.

As regards this clone: The CDR3 extends 3 residues past the end of the read, so its final part is completed from the germline J gene. This chain uses TRBV19 with TRBJ2-2; 9 bases map to TRBD1. The CDR3 spans 18 residues. V shed 7 bases, J shed 0 bases, and the junction held 12 bases outside the gene matches. The germline V gene has CDR1 LNHDA and CDR2 SQIVND (reference sequence). Partial CDR3 DNA: TGTGCCAGTACCACAGGGGGCGCGGATCCTACGAACACCGGGGAG. This gives the protein CASTTGGADPTNTGE. The whole CDR3 region reads CASTTGGADPTNTGELFF.

As to this clone: The sequenced fragment ends 3 residues before the CDR3 boundary, so the rest is inferred from the germline J gene. The chain carries TRBV27 and TRBJ2-7; maybe TRBD1 (5 bases). V gave up 6 bases and J gave up 5 bases, with 20 bases separating them. Germline lookup yields CDR1 MNHEY and CDR2 SMNVEV (reference sequence). The CDR3 loop spans 15 amino acids. CDR3 DNA, as far as it was read: TGTGCCAGCAGCCCCCTATCGCAGGGTAGTGACGAG. It encodes CASSPLSQGSDE. The entire CDR3 protein reads CASSPLSQGSDEQYF.

For this clone: Sequencing ends 3 residues short of the CDR3 end; the germline J gene provides the rest. The rearrangement links TRBV29-1 to TRBJ2-7; 7 bases line up with TRBD1. The V and J ends lost 6 bases and 5 bases, in that order; junction bases with no gene match: 4. Germline lookup yields CDR1 SQVTM and CDR2 ANQGSEA. The length of the CDR3 is 11 residues. CDR3 protein: CSVYRGNEQYF. The sequenced part of the CDR3 DNA is TGCAGCGTCTACAGGGGAAACGAG.

A remark on this clone: The sequenced fragment ends 3 residues before the CDR3 boundary, so the rest is inferred from the germline J gene. The rearrangement joins TRBV29-1 to TRBJ1-1; a weak D match, TRBD1 (5 bases). The CDR3 spans 11 residues. Germline V CDR1 and CDR2: SQVTM, ANQGSEA. Trimming pared 4 bases from V and 7 bases from J, leaving 10 bases between. The DNA read from the CDR3 is TGCAGCGTTGTTGCCAGGGTTGAA. As protein: CSVVARVE. The whole CDR3 reads CSVVARVEAFF.

As regards this clone: With the read ending 3 residues before the CDR3 end, the germline J gene is used to fill in that end. V is TRBV5-4 and J is TRBJ2-2; 9 bases match TRBD2. Germline V gives CDR1 SGHNT, CDR2 YYREEE (reference sequence). Unmatched junction bases numbered 0, after V lost 2 bases and J lost 4 bases. This CDR3 contains 14 residues. The CDR3 is CASSFSGSTGELFF. The sequenced part of the CDR3 DNA is TGTGCCAGCAGCTTTAGCGGGAGCACCGGGGAG.

For this clone: The read comes to an end 3 residues before the CDR3 does, leaving the germline J gene to fill in the end. The rearrangement links TRBV20-1 to TRBJ2-7; 14 bases fit TRBD2. In germline, CDR1 is DFQATT, CDR2 SNEGSKA (reference sequence). J lost 3 bases, V lost 2 bases, and 3 bases had no gene match. The CDR3 consists of 15 residues. Here the CDR3 reads CSARPTSGRVYEQYF. The part of the CDR3 DNA that was read is TGCAGTGCTAGACCGACTAGCGGGAGGGTCTACGAG.

As regards this clone: The CDR3 end is not reached by the read, which stops 3 residues before it; the germline J gene fills it in. The V and J genes are TRBV5-4 and TRBJ2-3, with D perhaps matching TRBD2 (6 bases). The V gene's germline CDR1 is SGHNT and CDR2 YYREEE (reference sequence). The V gene lost 3 bases and the J gene lost 4 bases, with 15 bases spanning the gap. The CDR3 length is 15 residues. The sequenced part of the CDR3 DNA is TGTGCCAGCAGCTCCAACGCGGGGTTGGCAGATACG. This gives the protein CASSSNAGLADT. The whole CDR3 reads CASSSNAGLADTQYF.

Turning to this clone: Germline is not matched at one junction end, which may reflect a read error. The read ends 3 residues before the CDR3 terminus; that terminus is restored from the germline J gene. V usage is TRBV4-2 and J usage is TRBJ2-5; the match to TRBD2 covers 15 bases. Germline CDR1 is LGHNA and CDR2 is YNFKEQ. There are 18 residues in the CDR3. The CDR3 DNA, read in part, is TGCGCCAGCAGCCATCTTGGACTAGCGGGAGGGCCGGGGGAGACC. It specifies CASSHLGLAGGPGET. The CDR3 as a whole reads CASSHLGLAGGPGETQYF.

As regards this clone: The CDR3 end falls 3 residues outside the read, so it is completed with the germline J gene. The chain links TRBV29-1 to TRBJ2-1, with TRBD1 matching 12 bases. This CDR3 contains 15 residues. Germline V gene sequence: CDR1 SQVTM, CDR2 ANQGSEA. V shed 4 bases, J shed 9 bases, and the junction held 10 bases outside the gene matches. The covered CDR3 bases are TGCAGCGTTGGATCTCCGGGACAGGGGGCGCTTGAG. As protein: CSVGSPGQGALE. The entire CDR3 sequence reads CSVGSPGQGALEQFF.

A word on this clone: The read ends 3 residues early relative to the CDR3; the germline J gene fills the gap. The chain is built from TRBV2 and TRBJ2-4; D may be TRBD2 (6 bases). Germline V gene sequence: CDR1 SNHLY, CDR2 FYNNEI. The CDR3 has 11 amino acids. Trimming removed 6 bases at V and 9 bases at J, with 9 bases between. CDR3 loop: CASSLGGIQYF. Partial CDR3 DNA: TGTGCCAGCAGCCTCGGGGGCATT.

The sequenced CDR3 bases are TGTGCCAGTAGTTACGTGGCGGGAGGCACCGGGGAG. It translates to CASSYVAGGTGE. The full CDR3 sequence reads CASSYVAGGTGELFF. This sequence joins TRBV19 and TRBJ2-2; 8 bases fit TRBD2. Read sequence stops 3 residues before the CDR3 end, and the germline J gene provides the missing end. CDR3 length equals 15 residues. The trim removed 5 bases at V and 4 bases at J, leaving 6 bases unmatched. Germline V gene lookup returns CDR1 LNHDA and CDR2 SQIVND (reference sequence).

For this clone: From the germline J gene comes the end of the CDR3, since the read stops 3 residues before it. The chain employs TRBV5-5 and TRBJ1-5; a weak D match, TRBD1 (6 bases). This CDR3 spans 15 amino acids. The germline CDR1 and CDR2 sequences are SGHKS and YYEKEE (reference sequence). V was trimmed by 4 bases and J by 4 bases, leaving 15 bases between them. The part of the CDR3 DNA that was read is TGTGCCAGCAGCCGCGAGGACAGTGGGAATCAGCCC. The encoded protein is CASSREDSGNQP. The full CDR3 reads CASSREDSGNQPQHF.

As to this clone: The CDR3 extends 3 residues past the end of the read, so its final part is completed from the germline J gene. The V call is TRBV7-8, the J call TRBJ2-5; D might be TRBD2 (6 bases). Trimming cost V 3 bases and J 5 bases, with 13 bases left between them. This CDR3 is 14 amino acids long. The germline CDR1 and CDR2 sequences are SGHVS and FQNEAQ. The CDR3 bases that were read are TGTGCCAGCAGCTTCGCTAGCGCCGGGGAGACC. This gives the protein CASSFASAGET. The whole CDR3 is CASSFASAGETQYF. The variable domain in full, completed from reference TRBV7-8 and TRBJ2-5, reads GAGVSQSPRYKVAKRGQDVALRCDPISGHVSLFWYQQALGQGPEFLTYFQNEAQLDKSGLPSDRFFAERPEGSVSTLKIQRTQQEDSAVYLCASSFASAGETQYFGPGTRLLVL.

A word on this clone: Read coverage stops 3 residues before the CDR3 terminus; the germline J gene supplies the remainder. The chain joins TRBV6-1 to TRBJ2-3, with D maybe TRBD1 (6 bases). Trimming stripped 2 bases from V and 4 bases from J, with 16 bases between. The CDR3 runs to 16 residues. The germline V gene encodes CDR1 MNHNS and CDR2 SASEGT. CDR3 sequence reads: CASSERGGVSPDTQYF. Partial CDR3 DNA: TGTGCCAGCAGTGAAAGAGGGGGTGTGAGCCCAGATACG.

Details on this clone: The observed sequence ends 3 residues before the CDR3 terminus, with the missing tail filled in from the germline J gene. This rearrangement joins TRBV10-3 to TRBJ2-3; 9 nucleotides align to TRBD1. Germline lookup yields CDR1 ENHRY and CDR2 SYGVKD. This CDR3 has 13 residues. The CDR3 sequence is CAISGDRDQPQYF. The CDR3 bases that were read are TGTGCCATCAGTGGGGACAGGGATCAGCCG.

As to this clone: The read ends 3 residues before the CDR3 terminus; that terminus is restored from the germline J gene. This chain links TRBV6-2 or TRBV6-3 with TRBJ2-5; tentative D call: TRBD1 (6 bases). CDR3 length: 14 residues. The V end was cut by 6 bases, the J end by 1 base, with 12 bases between. Germline CDR1 is MNHEY and CDR2 is SVGEGT. The covered CDR3 bases are TGTGCCAGCAGAAGCACAGGGAGCCAAGAGACC. It encodes CASRSTGSQET. The CDR3 reads in full as CASRSTGSQETQYF.

Notes on this clone: The CDR3 goes on 3 residues after the read ends, and that part is filled in from the germline J gene. The genes are TRBV5-1 and TRBJ2-3, with D tentatively TRBD1 (5 bases). CDR1 and CDR2 (germline): SGHRS, YFSETQ. The CDR3 spans 15 residues. The CDR3 loop reads CASSTSGISEETQYF. The CDR3 DNA, read in part, is TGCGCCAGCAGCACTTCAGGGATCTCGGAAGAGACG.

Worth noting for this clone: The observed sequence ends 3 residues before the CDR3 terminus, with the missing tail filled in from the germline J gene. The chain couples TRBV7-2 to TRBJ2-1, with D tentatively TRBD2 (5 bases). Germline V lookup: CDR1 SGHTA, CDR2 FQGNSA. This CDR3 has 15 amino acids. Trimming shortened V by 5 bases and J by 0 bases, and 11 bases separated the two germline ends. The CDR3 DNA, read in part, is TGTGCCAGCAGCCTGCGGGTGAGCTCCTACAATGAG. Translated, it gives CASSLRVSSYNE. The entire CDR3 sequence reads CASSLRVSSYNEQFF.

Regarding this clone: The CDR3 end is not reached by the read, which stops 3 residues before it; the germline J gene fills it in. The chain employs TRBV19 and TRBJ1-1; 8 bases are a match to TRBD1. V lost 5 bases, J lost 4 bases, and 9 bases stayed unmatched. CDR1 LNHDA and CDR2 SQIVND come from the germline V gene (reference sequence). The CDR3 has 15 amino acids. The CDR3 here is CASSPRQGRGTEAFF. The part of the CDR3 DNA that was read is TGTGCCAGTAGTCCGCGACAGGGGCGAGGCACTGAA.

Concerning this clone itself: The read gets to within 3 residues of the CDR3 end, and the germline J gene fills in the rest. V gene TRBV30 combines with J gene TRBJ1-1; TRBD1 matches at 7 bases. The CDR3 length is 11 residues. Germline CDR1 GTSNPN, CDR2 SVGIG (reference sequence). CDR3 region: CAWKKQGGAFF. Partial CDR3 DNA: TGTGCCTGGAAGAAGCAGGGGGGA.

CDR3 residues: CASSPPESVNNEQFF. Incomplete CDR3 DNA: TGTGCCAGCAGCCCGCCCGAGTCAGTAAACAATGAG. V is TRBV7-9 and J is TRBJ2-1, with D hard to call. The observed sequence ends 3 residues before the CDR3 terminus, with the missing tail filled in from the germline J gene. The CDR3 runs 15 residues. CDR1 is SEHNR and CDR2 is FQNEAQ in the germline V gene (reference sequence). The V end was cut by 5 bases, the J end by 5 bases, with 16 bases between.